These 25 T cell receptor beta chains came from one sample sequenced in a study of shared clonotypes between healthy human individuals. Using immunoSEQ multiplex PCR, the repertoire was profiled, and TCRdb retains in-frame clones only, with some absent. The data contain over 2 million clones, 90% to 95% of them singletons. Sample: naive CD4+ T cells sorted from blood. Stated subset: CD45RA+ positively selected. These TCRs come from a man aged 18 to 29 in good health.

V gene TRBV5-4 combines with J gene TRBJ1-2; maybe TRBD1 (5 bases). CDR3 length: 15 residues. V lost 4 bases to trimming and J lost 5 bases, with 18 bases between them. CDR1 is SGHNT and CDR2 is YYREEE in the germline V gene (reference sequence). The CDR3 bases are TGTGCCAGCAGCCCGCCGGGGCCGGGAGTTTATGGCTACACCTTC. The encoded protein is CASSPPGPGVYGYTF.

The chain combines TRBV27 with TRBJ2-3; 7 bases match TRBD2. The CDR3 is made up of 18 amino acids. V shed 7 bases, J shed 0 bases, and the junction held 16 bases outside the gene matches. CDR1 is MNHEY and CDR2 is SMNVEV in the germline V gene (reference sequence). CDR3 in amino acids: CASTTSGTNETSTDTQYF. Written as DNA, the CDR3 is TGTGCCAGCACAACGTCCGGGACTAACGAAACTAGCACAGATACGCAGTATTTT.

Comments on this clone: Other DNA sequences in this sample translate to the same CDR3. The rearrangement uses TRBV5-1 and TRBJ1-3; unclear D gene. V shed 4 bases and J shed 0 bases, with 8 bases lying between them. Germline CDR1 is SGHRS and CDR2 is YFSETQ. There are 14 residues in the CDR3. The CDR3 sequence is CASSLEGSGNTIYF. The CDR3 DNA is TGCGCCAGCAGCCTGGAGGGCTCTGGAAACACCATATATTTT.

The DNA of the CDR3 is TGTGCCATCAGTTCCGGGACAGGGGGTAGGAGGAACACTGAAGCTTTCTTT. Its protein product is CAISSGTGGRRNTEAFF. The rearrangement links TRBV10-3 to TRBJ1-1; 11 nucleotides match TRBD1. This CDR3 is 17 amino acids long. CDR1 and CDR2 (germline): ENHRY, SYGVKD. Trimming cost V 5 bases and J 1 base; bases outside gene matches: 9.

CDR3 in amino acids: CASSRKTGAYQETQYF. CDR3 in DNA: TGTGCCAGCAGCCGAAAGACAGGGGCGTACCAAGAGACCCAGTACTTC. This rearrangement joins TRBV7-2 to TRBJ2-5; 8 bases fit TRBD1. CDR3 length: 16 amino acids. Looked up from germline, CDR1 is SGHTA and CDR2 is FQGNSA. V was pared by 5 bases and J by 0 bases, with 8 bases of the junction left unmatched. The variable domain in full, with the rest retrieved from reference TRBV7-2 and TRBJ2-5, is GAGVSQSPSNKVTEKGKDVELRCDPISGHTALYWYRQSLGQGLEFLIYFQGNSAPDKSGLPSDRFSAERTGGSVSTLTIQRTQQEDSAVYLCASSRKTGAYQETQYFGPGTRLLVL.

The V gene is TRBV2, the J gene TRBJ1-4; no definite D call. The germline V and J ends were trimmed by 3 bases and 6 bases, with 2 bases remaining between them. Germline lookup yields CDR1 SNHLY and CDR2 FYNNEI. The CDR3 extends over 11 amino acids. CDR3 loop: CASSEHEKLFF. The CDR3, as DNA: TGTGCCAGCAGTGAGCATGAAAAACTGTTTTTT.

This chain links TRBV25-1 with TRBJ2-2, with D perhaps matching TRBD2 (6 bases). Germline CDR1 and CDR2: MGHDK and SYGVNS. Trimming took off 1 base at V and 6 bases at J, with 15 bases between the two ends. This CDR3 is 16 amino acids long. The CDR3 region has the DNA TGTGCCAGCAGTGAATGGGAGGACCCAGAGGCCGGGGAGCTGTTTTTT. Translated, it gives CASSEWEDPEAGELFF.

The CDR3 DNA reads TGTGCCAGCAGCCGACCGACTAGCGGAACTTTCTACAATGAGCAGTTCTTC. This translates into CASSRPTSGTFYNEQFF. The chain employs TRBV7-9 and TRBJ2-1; TRBD2 matches 9 bases. Germline loops: CDR1 SEHNR, CDR2 FQNEAQ (reference sequence). CDR3 length: 17 residues. The V gene end was trimmed by 5 bases and the J gene end by 3 bases; junction bases not matched to a gene: 11.

In this sample, this clone turned up once. The gene calls are TRBV21-1 and TRBJ2-7; no check of the table's D call, TRBD1, against the DNA was made. TRBV21-1 is shown as a pseudogene. The CDR3 covers 16 residues. DNA for the CDR3: TGTGCCAGCAGCTCCCCCGGGACAGGGTACCCCTACGAGCAGTACTTC. Translating it yields CASSSPGTGYPYEQYF.

About this clone: Other DNA sequences within the sample encode an identical CDR3. The chain is built from TRBV5-1 and TRBJ1-2; D is ambiguous. The CDR3 is made up of 13 amino acids. Germline assignment: CDR1 SGHRS and CDR2 YFSETQ. Trimming shortened V by 4 bases and J by 2 bases, and 9 bases separated the two germline ends. This CDR3 reads CASSPDGNYGYTF. The CDR3 DNA is TGCGCCAGCAGCCCCGACGGGAACTATGGCTACACCTTC.

The CDR3 DNA is TGTGCCAGCAGCTTTTCCCTAGGACAGGGCGGCAATCAGCCCCAGCATTTT. Its protein is CASSFSLGQGGNQPQHF. The V gene is TRBV5-5, the J gene TRBJ1-5; 8 nucleotides match TRBD1. The V gene end was trimmed by 2 bases and the J gene end by 2 bases; junction bases not matched to a gene: 9. The CDR3 length is 17 residues. Germline CDR1 and CDR2: SGHKS and YYEKEE (reference sequence). Looking up the rest from reference TRBV5-5 and TRBJ1-5 gives the full variable domain: DAGVTQSPTHLIKTRGQQVTLRCSPISGHKSVSWYQQVLGQGPQFIFQYYEKEERGRGNFPDRFSARQFPNYSSELNVNALLLGDSALYLCASSFSLGQGGNQPQHFGDGTRLSIL.

V gene TRBV27 combines with J gene TRBJ1-5; no firm D call. Germline loops: CDR1 MNHEY, CDR2 SMNVEV (reference sequence). This CDR3 is built from 13 residues. V lost 3 bases, J lost 4 bases, and 7 bases lay in between. The CDR3 sequence: CASSFARNQPQHF. The CDR3 DNA is TGTGCCAGCAGTTTCGCCAGAAATCAGCCCCAGCATTTT.

This chain uses TRBV28 with TRBJ1-6; D is ambiguous. From germline, CDR1 is MDHEN and CDR2 SYDVKM. Trimming took 2 bases from V and 10 from J, leaving 12 bases between them. The CDR3 covers 14 residues. This chain's CDR3 is CASSLPLLDSPLHF. DNA for the CDR3: TGTGCCAGCAGTTTACCCCTTTTGGACTCACCCCTCCACTTT.

The DNA of the CDR3 is TGTGCCAGCCGGGACAACCGCTACGAGCAGTACTTC. It encodes CASRDNRYEQYF. The rearrangement uses TRBV2 and TRBJ2-7; D might be TRBD1 (6 bases). The CDR3 sequence is 12 residues long. Germline CDR1 SNHLY, CDR2 FYNNEI. Deletions cut 8 bases from V and 3 bases from J, with 11 bases between.

This chain uses TRBV12-2 with TRBJ1-1; the D call TRBD1 from the table was never checked on the DNA. TRBV12-2 is assigned pseudogene status. This CDR3 is 16 amino acids long. The CDR3 is CASRLARDRMNTEAFF. The CDR3 DNA reads as TGTGCAAGTCGCTTAGCCAGGGACAGGATGAACACTGAAGCTTTCTTT.

The chain links TRBV5-1 to TRBJ2-7; TRBD2 matches at 15 bases. The V gene's germline CDR1 is SGHRS and CDR2 YFSETQ. The CDR3 is 18 amino acids. After removal of 4 bases from V and 5 bases from J, the junction contained 13 bases not matched to a gene. The CDR3 sequence: CASSAPTGLAGGPHEQYF. The CDR3 coding sequence is TGCGCCAGCAGCGCCCCAACTGGACTAGCGGGAGGGCCCCACGAGCAGTACTTC.

The chain uses TRBV2 and TRBJ2-7; a weak D match, TRBD1 (6 bases). V lost 5 bases and J 2 bases, leaving 13 bases between the germline ends. This CDR3 contains 14 residues. The germline V gene encodes CDR1 SNHLY and CDR2 FYNNEI. The DNA for the CDR3 is TGTGCCAGCAGTAGGGACAAGGGAGCCTACGAGCAGTACTTC. Its translation is CASSRDKGAYEQYF.

The V and J genes are TRBV30 and TRBJ1-2; D ambiguous. The CDR3 loop spans 12 amino acids. V lost 0 bases and J lost 8, with 10 bases in between. Germline assignment: CDR1 GTSNPN and CDR2 SVGIG (reference sequence). CDR3 loop: CAWSVPGRGYTF. DNA for the CDR3: TGTGCCTGGAGTGTACCGGGCCGGGGCTACACCTTC. Supplemented by reference TRBV30 and TRBJ1-2, the full variable domain reads SQTIHQWPATLVQPVGSPLSLECTVEGTSNPNLYWYRQAAGRGLQLLFYSVGIGQISSEVPQNLSASRPQDRQFILSSKKLLLSDSGFYLCAWSVPGRGYTFGSGTRLTVV.

The chain is built from TRBV10-3 and TRBJ1-2, with a tentative D call TRBD1 (5 bases). Germline CDR1 and CDR2: ENHRY and SYGVKD. The ends were cut back, 7 bases at V and 3 bases at J, with 12 bases in the middle. The CDR3 totals 13 residues. In nucleotides, the CDR3 is TGTGCCATCACCACGGGGGATTACTATGGCTACACCTTC. Translated, it gives CAITTGDYYGYTF.

CDR3 coding DNA: TGTGCCAGTAGCCGAGGGGCAGCCGAGGCGGAAAAACTGTTTTTT. Translation gives CASSRGAAEAEKLFF. The chain employs TRBV19 and TRBJ1-4; tentatively, D is TRBD1 (5 bases). The germline gives CDR1 LNHDA, CDR2 SQIVND (reference sequence). The V end was cut by 6 bases, the J end by 8 bases, with 19 bases between. The CDR3 consists of 15 residues.

Points on this clone: Different DNA sequences within this sample yield the same CDR3. The CDR3 DNA reads TGTGCCAGCAGCTTAGGTACAGTCTATGGCTACACCTTC. It yields the protein CASSLGTVYGYTF. The chain couples TRBV11-2 to TRBJ1-2; D call uncertain. Deletions cut 1 base from V and 4 bases from J, with 7 bases between. This CDR3 comprises 13 residues. Germline V gives CDR1 SGHAT, CDR2 FQNNGV.

Only a few counts were recorded for this clone. V and J are TRBV18 and TRBJ1-5, with 9 bases identical to TRBD1. V was pared by 6 bases and J by 4 bases, with 7 bases of the junction left unmatched. CDR3 length equals 15 residues. Germline CDR1 reads KGHSH; CDR2 reads LQKENI. Written as DNA, the CDR3 is TGTGCCAGCTCCACGGCTGGACAGGGGAATCAGCCCCAGCATTTT. It specifies CASSTAGQGNQPQHF.

The CDR3 DNA follows: TGTGCCAGCTGGGACAGGGAAGCTTTCTTT. It specifies CASWDREAFF. This rearrangement joins TRBV10-3 to TRBJ1-1, with 8 bases matching TRBD1. Germline V gene sequence: CDR1 ENHRY, CDR2 SYGVKD. V lost 10 bases and J lost 8; bases outside the gene matches: 3. CDR3 size: 10 residues.

The chain has TRBV30 and TRBJ1-2, with unresolved D. The CDR3 extends over 10 amino acids. Germline V gene sequence: CDR1 GTSNPN, CDR2 SVGIG (reference sequence). Trimming removed 7 bases from V and 1 base from J, with 4 bases in between. DNA of the CDR3: TGTGCCTTGAATAACTATGGCTACACCTTC. Translated, it gives CALNNYGYTF.

The CDR3 DNA reads TGTGCCAGCAGTCGGGGCCTAAATGAAAAACTGTTTTTT. It is translated as CASSRGLNEKLFF. The rearrangement joins TRBV27 to TRBJ1-4; possibly TRBD1 for D (5 bases). The CDR3 totals 13 residues. From germline, CDR1 is MNHEY and CDR2 SMNVEV (reference sequence). V was clipped by 5 bases and J by 5 bases, with 9 bases between them. The variable domain in full, with the rest retrieved from reference TRBV27 and TRBJ1-4, is EAQVTQNPRYLITVTGKKLTVTCSQNMNHEYMSWYRQDPGLGLRQIYYSMNVEVTDKGDVPEGYKVSRKEKRNFPLILESPSPNQTSLYFCASSRGLNEKLFFGSGTQLSVL.